This T cell receptor beta chain is drawn from a study of T cell changes during pregnancy in multiple sclerosis. The data were produced by immunoSEQ multiplex PCR, yet TCRdb's version contains in-frame clones alone and is incomplete. Of 85,000 to 100,000 clones listed, less than 95% are singletons. The material was peripheral blood, obtained before pregnancy. The receptor was isolated from a female donor with multiple sclerosis, enrolled in a pregnancy study.

Here the CDR3 DNA reads TGTGCCAGCAGCCTGGGACTAGCGGGATGGGAGCAGTACTTC. It translates to CASSLGLAGWEQYF. V usage is TRBV5-4 and J usage is TRBJ2-7; 13 nucleotides match TRBD2. J gave up 7 bases and V 4 bases, and 5 bases lay outside the gene matches. The V gene's germline CDR1 is SGHNT and CDR2 YYREEE (reference sequence). The length of the CDR3 is 14 residues.